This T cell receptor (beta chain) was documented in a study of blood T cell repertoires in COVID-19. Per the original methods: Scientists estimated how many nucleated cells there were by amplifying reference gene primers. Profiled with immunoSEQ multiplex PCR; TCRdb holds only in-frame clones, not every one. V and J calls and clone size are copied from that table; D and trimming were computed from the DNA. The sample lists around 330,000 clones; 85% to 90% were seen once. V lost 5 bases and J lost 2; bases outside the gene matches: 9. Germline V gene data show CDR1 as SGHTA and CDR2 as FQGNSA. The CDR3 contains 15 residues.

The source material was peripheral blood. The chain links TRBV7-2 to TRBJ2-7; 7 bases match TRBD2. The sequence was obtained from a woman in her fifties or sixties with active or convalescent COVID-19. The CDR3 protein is CASSSRLAIPYEQYF. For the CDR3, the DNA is TGTGCCAGCAGCAGCCGACTAGCCATTCCCTACGAGCAGTACTTC.